These 15 T cell receptor beta chains share one sample of origin, sequenced in a study of regulatory T cells in long-lasting Graves disease. The TCR beta library used iRepertoire HTBI primers with Arm-PCR amplification of CDR3. TCRdb itself ran the multiplex PCR reads through MiXCR, one entry per CDR3 protein. Of 350,000 to 500,000 distinct CDR3 sequences listed, about 17% are singletons. Time point here: newly diagnosed GD, antithyroid drugs for less than 3 months. Following extraction of RNA from PBMCs, that RNA was used to make the TCR library. Another study also made use of these data, one on T cells in Graves' hyperthyroidism and ophthalmopathy.

Material: peripheral blood mononuclear cells (PBMCs), obtained at new diagnosis, from a patient treated with antithyroid drugs. Receptor source: a woman under 30 with Graves disease.

In its sample, this clonotype was seen many times. The rearrangement joins TRBV7-2 to TRBJ2-1; D could derive from TRBD1 or TRBD2 (5 bases each). From germline, CDR1 is SGHTA and CDR2 FQGNSA. The CDR3 runs to 15 residues. Trimming left V 5 bases short and J 4 bases short, with 15 bases between. The CDR3 DNA is TGTGCCAGCAGCATGTCCCGGGACCTTTACAATGAGCAGTTCTTC. Protein sequence: CASSMSRDLYNEQFF.

There are a few counts of this clonotype. The CDR3: CASSEIRQGVYGYTF. The CDR3 nucleotides are TGTGCCAGCAGTGAAATCCGACAGGGGGTCTATGGCTACACCTTC. This chain uses TRBV6-1 with TRBJ1-2; 9 nucleotides agree with TRBD1. Trimming removed 2 bases from V and 4 bases from J; junction bases left unmatched: 5. The CDR3 length is 15 residues. The germline V gene encodes CDR1 MNHNS and CDR2 SASEGT.

As for this clonotype: It may be a read error: a sequence one base away is much more abundant. This sequence joins TRBV3-1 and TRBJ2-7; 13 nucleotides line up with TRBD2. The V gene's germline CDR1 is LGHDT and CDR2 YNNKEL (reference sequence). The CDR3 is 16 residues long. CDR3 loop: CASSPQGLAGSYEQCF. The CDR3 DNA follows: TGTGCCAGCAGCCCCCAGGGACTAGCGGGATCCTACGAGCAGTGCTTC.

In this sample, this clonotype turned up many times. The chain links TRBV24-1 to TRBJ2-7; D might be TRBD1 (6 bases). CDR3 length equals 14 residues. Germline V gene data show CDR1 as KGHDR and CDR2 as SFDVKD. V was clipped by 4 bases and J by 2 bases, with 11 bases between them. The CDR3 region has the DNA TGTGCCACCAGTGACACCGACAGGCCCTACGAGCAGTACTTC. Translation: CATSDTDRPYEQYF.

The chain recombines TRBV7-2 with TRBJ1-5; TRBD1 agrees at 7 bases. The CDR3 runs to 15 residues. V shed 6 bases and J 4 bases; nucleotides not matched to a gene: 9. CDR1 and CDR2 from the germline V gene are SGHTA and FQGNSA. CDR3 amino acids: CASSGPRGWNQPQHF. The DNA of the CDR3 is TGTGCCAGCAGTGGACCCAGGGGGTGGAATCAGCCCCAGCATTTT.

This clonotype was seen ten or more times. This chain uses TRBV20-1 with TRBJ1-5; D gene uncertain. The ends were cut back, 2 bases at V and 1 base at J, with 6 bases in the middle. Per germline, CDR1 DFQATT and CDR2 SNEGSKA (reference sequence). CDR3 length equals 13 residues. The CDR3 reads CSARTDSNQPQHF. For the CDR3, the DNA is TGCAGTGCTAGAACGGACAGCAATCAGCCCCAGCATTTT.

A few counts support this clonotype. The chain joins TRBV15 to TRBJ1-2; D call uncertain. The CDR3 is 13 residues long. Per germline, CDR1 LNHNV and CDR2 YYDKDF (reference sequence). The V end was cut by 5 bases, the J end by 4 bases, with 11 bases between. The CDR3 here is CATSVGRVYGYTF. The CDR3 region has the DNA TGTGCCACCAGCGTTGGACGGGTCTATGGCTACACCTTC. The entire variable domain, with the rest obtained from reference TRBV15 and TRBJ1-2, is as follows: DAMVIQNPRYQVTQFGKPVTLSCSQTLNHNVMYWYQQKSSQAPKLLFHYYDKDFNNEADTPDNFQSRRPNTSFCFLDIRSPGLGDTAMYLCATSVGRVYGYTFGSGTRLTVV.

The rearrangement uses TRBV27 and TRBJ1-1; 9 bases are shared with TRBD1. Germline V gene sequence: CDR1 MNHEY, CDR2 SMNVEV (reference sequence). The CDR3 extends over 15 amino acids. Trimming at V came to 5 bases and at J to 1 base, leaving 5 bases not matched to a gene. Written as DNA, the CDR3 is TGTGCCAGCAGTCCTGGGACAGGGACGAACACTGAAGCTTTCTTT. This sequence encodes CASSPGTGTNTEAFF.

This clonotype was observed many times. V and J are TRBV24-1 and TRBJ2-1; 11 bases fit TRBD2. The V segment lost 4 bases and the J segment 12 bases; nucleotides outside the gene matches: 7. The CDR3 spans 14 residues. The germline V gene has CDR1 KGHDR and CDR2 SFDVKD. CDR3 region: CATSDSGLAGAQFF. CDR3 DNA sequence: TGTGCCACCAGTGACTCCGGACTAGCGGGTGCGCAGTTCTTC.

In its sample, this clonotype was seen many times. The chain carries TRBV12-3 or TRBV12-4 and TRBJ2-7; tentative D call: TRBD1 (6 bases). The ends were cut back, 5 bases at V and 5 bases at J, with 22 bases in the middle. The CDR3 is made up of 16 amino acids. This chain's CDR3 is CASSPMRGIGLDEQYF. CDR3 sequence (DNA): TGTGCCAGCAGTCCCATGAGGGGGATTGGGTTGGACGAGCAGTACTTC.

V gene TRBV9 combines with J gene TRBJ1-2; D remains unclear. V was cut by 0 bases and J by 7 bases, with 13 bases left in between. CDR1 is SGDLS, CDR2 YYNGEE, per germline. The CDR3 consists of 14 residues. The CDR3 coding sequence is TGTGCCAGCAGCGTAGATCTACCAGGCGGTGGCTACACCTTC. This codes for CASSVDLPGGGYTF.

This clonotype was counted a few times. The genes are TRBV14 and TRBJ2-2; D unclear. The V end lost 4 bases, the J end lost 7 bases, and 13 bases lay between the germline ends. The CDR3 runs to 14 residues. Germline CDR1 and CDR2: SGHDN and FVKESK. The CDR3 DNA follows: TGTGCCAGCAGCCTTCTGCTAGGAGTCGGGGAGCTGTTTTTT. Translating gives CASSLLLGVGELFF.

The genes are TRBV10-3 and TRBJ1-5; possibly TRBD1 for D (6 bases). V dropped 0 bases and J dropped 1 base, with 16 bases sitting between them. The CDR3 contains 18 residues. The germline V gene has CDR1 ENHRY and CDR2 SYGVKD. The CDR3 coding sequence is TGTGCCATCAGTGAGTCGAAGGTGGGGGCAGCCAGCAATCAGCCCCAGCATTTT. This translates into CAISESKVGAASNQPQHF.

In this sample, this clonotype turned up many times. The chain uses TRBV7-8 and TRBJ2-1; TRBD2 matches 9 bases. This CDR3 has 17 amino acids. The ends lost 5 bases at V and 4 bases at J; junction bases unmatched: 12. CDR1 SGHVS and CDR2 FQNEAQ come from the germline V gene. The CDR3 spells CASSSPISGRKYNEQFF. In DNA, the CDR3 is TGTGCCAGCAGCAGCCCTATTAGCGGGAGAAAGTACAATGAGCAGTTCTTC.

In this sample, this clonotype turned up a few times. The V call is TRBV2, the J call TRBJ2-2; 8 bases match TRBD2. The CDR3 consists of 14 residues. The V and J ends lost 7 bases and 3 bases, in that order; junction bases with no gene match: 4. Germline CDR1 SNHLY, CDR2 FYNNEI. This CDR3 is CASKEREHTGELFF. CDR3 DNA sequence: TGTGCCAGCAAGGAGCGGGAGCACACCGGGGAGCTGTTTTTT.